This T cell receptor (beta chain) was sequenced in a study of CD8+ T cells in alopecia areata. Study information: Each day, treated patients took oral tofacitinib twice, at 5 to 10 mg per dose. Patients remained on tofacitinib for 6 to 18 months and then went 6 months without it.

From alopecia areata patients, lesional scalp punch biopsies and peripheral blood were collected. Following extraction, RNA underwent reverse transcription to cDNA, which served as the sequencing template. The repertoire was sequenced with immunoSEQ multiplex PCR; TCRdb's copy has only in-frame clones and lacks some. Of 200,000 to 250,000 clones detected, roughly 57% appear once; the ten largest clones hold 0.45%. The CDR3 runs 12 residues. The germline gives CDR1 LNHDA, CDR2 SQIVND (reference sequence). After removal of 10 bases from V and 4 bases from J, the junction contained 3 bases not matched to a gene.

Sequences were derived from CD4+ T cells sorted from blood, sampled at week 0. This clonotype was obtained from a human donor with alopecia areata. The rearrangement links TRBV19 to TRBJ1-2, with 10 bases lining up with TRBD1. The CDR3 sequence: CATRQGAYGYTF. Here the CDR3 DNA reads TGTGCCACGCGACAGGGGGCCTATGGCTACACCTTC.